The 19 T cell receptor beta chains presented below share a single source sample, sequenced in a study of T-cell reconstitution after alpha-beta-depleted transplantation in children. Unique molecular identifiers were incorporated when the TCRbeta library was constructed. TCRdb re-called the PCR reads through MiXCR, storing one row per CDR3 protein. The sample carries about 110,000 distinct CDR3 sequences, 5.5% to 7% recorded once. Specimen: PBMCs, mostly from graft donor cells, collected 360 days after TCRalphabeta/CD19-depleted stem cell transplant. These receptors came from a male patient between 2 and 9 years old who had a stem cell transplant for acute lymphoblastic leukemia, so the T cells may come from the graft donor.

The V gene is TRBV28, the J gene TRBJ2-7; D is perhaps TRBD1 (6 bases). Germline V lookup: CDR1 MDHEN, CDR2 SYDVKM. The CDR3 runs 14 residues. V was cut by 0 bases and J by 2 bases, with 8 bases left in between. The CDR3 protein is CASSLWDRPYEQYF. CDR3 coding DNA: TGTGCCAGCAGTTTATGGGACAGACCCTACGAGCAGTACTTC.

This clonotype occurred a few times. V gene TRBV14 combines with J gene TRBJ2-6; D call uncertain. The CDR3 consists of 16 residues. Germline CDR1 reads SGHDN; CDR2 reads FVKESK. The germline V and J ends were trimmed by 5 bases and 0 bases, with 11 bases remaining between them. The CDR3 is CASSGSRNSGANVLTF. CDR3 DNA: TGTGCCAGCAGCGGGTCCAGGAACTCTGGGGCCAACGTCCTGACTTTC.

This clonotype was observed a handful of times. The chain combines TRBV7-9 with TRBJ2-1; 11 nucleotides match TRBD2. Germline V gene lookup returns CDR1 SEHNR and CDR2 FQNEAQ (reference sequence). The CDR3 covers 19 residues. V lost 3 bases and J lost 2; bases outside the gene matches: 12. CDR3 coding DNA: TGTGCCAGCAGCTTCTTAGGCCCCGCTAGCGGGGGGCCCTACAATGAGCAGTTCTTC. Amino acids: CASSFLGPASGGPYNEQFF.

The V gene is TRBV7-9, the J gene TRBJ2-7, with a weak D call TRBD2 (6 bases). Germline CDR1 reads SEHNR; CDR2 reads FQNEAQ (reference sequence). Trimming pared 5 bases from V and 5 bases from J, leaving 10 bases between. The CDR3 runs 12 residues. For the CDR3, the DNA is TGTGCCAGCAGCCCCGGGAGAGACGAGCAGTACTTC. Translation gives CASSPGRDEQYF.

This clonotype was counted ten times or more. The chain combines TRBV20-1 with TRBJ1-4; 8 bases agree with TRBD1. J lost 6 bases, V lost 5 bases, and 14 bases had no gene match. Germline CDR1 and CDR2: DFQATT and SNEGSKA (reference sequence). The CDR3 consists of 16 residues. CDR3 bases: TGCAGTGCTTTGGACAGGGCGTACGGACTGTATGAAAAACTGTTTTTT. Its translation: CSALDRAYGLYEKLFF.

The rearrangement links TRBV4-2 to TRBJ1-3; D not certain. Trimming cost V 0 bases and J 0 bases, with 15 bases left between them. Germline V gives CDR1 LGHNA, CDR2 YNFKEQ. This CDR3 has 18 residues. CDR3: CASSQDAFYSYSGNTIYF. The CDR3 region has the DNA TGTGCCAGCAGCCAAGATGCTTTCTACAGTTACTCTGGAAACACCATATATTTT.

The table lists this clonotype with many counts. V usage is TRBV7-2 and J usage is TRBJ2-5; 8 bases are a match to TRBD2. With V trimmed by 4 bases and J by 1 base, 5 bases remained unmatched. This CDR3 comprises 15 residues. CDR1 SGHTA and CDR2 FQGNSA come from the germline V gene. This CDR3 is CASSSYSGVQETQYF. The DNA of the CDR3 is TGTGCCAGCAGCTCCTATAGCGGGGTCCAAGAGACCCAGTACTTC.

This clonotype appeared many times. The chain links TRBV28 to TRBJ1-4, with D perhaps matching TRBD1 (5 bases). V dropped 8 bases and J dropped 8 bases, with 12 bases sitting between them. The CDR3 runs 12 residues. Germline V gene sequence: CDR1 MDHEN, CDR2 SYDVKM. Here the CDR3 reads CASSGPPEKLFF. Written as DNA, the CDR3 is TGTGCCAGCTCGGGACCGCCGGAAAAACTGTTTTTT.

In this sample, this clonotype turned up many times. This chain connects TRBV9 to TRBJ2-1; D not resolved. CDR3 length equals 13 residues. Germline V gene data show CDR1 as SGDLS and CDR2 as YYNGEE. V lost 4 bases, J lost 10 bases, and 15 bases lay in between. The DNA of the CDR3 is TGTGCCAGCAGCCCCGGCGCGGCCGGGGAGCAGTTCTTC. Translating it yields CASSPGAAGEQFF.

This clonotype was seen many times. This chain uses TRBV7-2 with TRBJ2-2; D uncertain. Per germline, CDR1 SGHTA and CDR2 FQGNSA. The CDR3 runs to 14 residues. V was trimmed by 2 bases and J by 1 base, leaving 5 bases between them. The CDR3 loop is CASSLSVNTGELFF. CDR3 coding DNA: TGTGCCAGCAGCTTATCTGTGAACACCGGGGAGCTGTTTTTT.

This clonotype was counted only a few times. This chain connects TRBV6-5 to TRBJ2-1; D is unclear. The CDR3 totals 12 residues. Germline V CDR1 and CDR2: MNHEY, SVGAGI. The V and J ends lost 6 bases and 3 bases respectively, with 6 bases between them. The CDR3 DNA reads TGTGCCAGCAGGCCCTACTACAATGAGCAGTTCTTC. Amino acids: CASRPYYNEQFF.

This clonotype was detected ten times or more. V is TRBV27 and J is TRBJ2-7; D not certain. V was shortened by 5 bases and J by 0 bases, with 20 bases between the two germline ends. Looked up from germline, CDR1 is MNHEY and CDR2 is SMNVEV (reference sequence). This CDR3 is 17 amino acids long. CDR3 sequence (DNA): TGTGCCAGCAGTCCACTAACCCAAACAGCGTTCTCCTACGAGCAGTACTTC. Its protein product is CASSPLTQTAFSYEQYF.

This clonotype was seen only a few times. The J gene is TRBJ1-2, the V gene TRBV20-1; D call uncertain. CDR3 size: 16 residues. V was trimmed by 5 bases and J by 5 bases, leaving 24 bases between them. In germline, CDR1 is DFQATT, CDR2 SNEGSKA (reference sequence). CDR3 in amino acids: CSASTRSEGPPYGYTF. DNA of the CDR3: TGCAGTGCTTCAACCCGCTCCGAGGGTCCTCCTTATGGCTACACCTTC.

The sample holds many counts of this clonotype. This chain connects TRBV6-5 to TRBJ2-5; D call uncertain. The germline CDR1 and CDR2 sequences are MNHEY and SVGAGI. Trimming shortened V by 2 bases and J by 6 bases, and 13 bases separated the two germline ends. The CDR3 is 14 amino acids. The CDR3 reads CASSYRLGAKTQYF. The CDR3 nucleotides are TGTGCCAGCAGTTACCGGCTGGGCGCGAAGACCCAGTACTTC.

This chain joins TRBV2 and TRBJ2-1; no firm D call. This CDR3 is 13 amino acids long. The ends were cut back, 3 bases at V and 7 bases at J, with 10 bases in the middle. Per germline, CDR1 SNHLY and CDR2 FYNNEI. CDR3 bases: TGTGCCAGCAGTGATAGCTTTCGGAATGAGCAGTTCTTC. As protein: CASSDSFRNEQFF.

This chain links TRBV5-8 with TRBJ2-7; possible D gene TRBD2, 5 bases. V was cut by 0 bases and J by 7 bases, with 14 bases left in between. CDR1 SGHTS and CDR2 YDEGEE come from the germline V gene. This CDR3 contains 14 residues. The DNA of the CDR3 is TGTGCCAGCAGCTTGGCCGTAGGCACGGGGGAGCAGTACTTC. Translation gives CASSLAVGTGEQYF.

CDR3 amino acids: CAWSRAKDTQYF. CDR3 sequence (DNA): TGTGCCTGGAGTCGGGCCAAGGATACGCAGTATTTT. The V call is TRBV30, the J call TRBJ2-3; D remains ambiguous. The germline V and J ends were trimmed by 2 bases and 6 bases, with 9 bases remaining between them. Germline CDR1 GTSNPN, CDR2 SVGIG (reference sequence). CDR3 length: 12 residues. The complete variable domain, with remaining parts taken from reference TRBV30 and TRBJ2-3, reads SQTIHQWPATLVQPVGSPLSLECTVEGTSNPNLYWYRQAAGRGLQLLFYSVGIGQISSEVPQNLSASRPQDRQFILSSKKLLLSDSGFYLCAWSRAKDTQYFGPGTRLTVL.

Ten or more counts support this clonotype. The chain joins TRBV7-9 to TRBJ1-1; D call uncertain. This CDR3 has 15 residues. The V end was cut by 4 bases, the J end by 1 base, with 13 bases between. From germline, CDR1 is SEHNR and CDR2 FQNEAQ (reference sequence). The CDR3 spells CASSSSERGNTEAFF. Here the CDR3 DNA reads TGTGCCAGCAGCTCATCGGAACGGGGGAACACTGAAGCTTTCTTT. Variable domain in full (rest from reference TRBV7-9 and TRBJ1-1): DTGVSQNPRHKITKRGQNVTFRCDPISEHNRLYWYRQTLGQGPEFLTYFQNEAQLEKSRLLSDRFSAERPKGSFSTLEIQRTEQGDSAMYLCASSSSERGNTEAFFGQGTRLTVV.

In this sample, this clonotype turned up many times. The rearrangement joins TRBV4-3 to TRBJ1-1; D is undetermined. This CDR3 contains 16 residues. V was pared by 3 bases and J by 1 base, with 15 bases between. The V gene's germline CDR1 is LGHNA and CDR2 YSLEER. In nucleotides, the CDR3 is TGCGCCAGCAGCCAGAACACGGGATTCAGGAACACTGAAGCTTTCTTT. Its translation is CASSQNTGFRNTEAFF.